Listed here are 20 T cell receptor beta chains from one sample, sequenced in a study of blood T cell repertoires in COVID-19. The protocol was immunoSEQ multiplex PCR, while the TCRdb copy is restricted to in-frame clones and leaves out a portion. The table records fewer than 350,000 clones, approximately 88% of them present only once. The material sequenced was PBMCs or T cells enriched from blood (not recorded which). The receptor source for this set is a woman aged 35 to 49 who had recovered from COVID-19.

In DNA form, the CDR3 reads TGTGCCAGCAGTCCCCCAGTCTCCTACAATGAGCAGTTCTTC. Amino acids: CASSPPVSYNEQFF. The genes are TRBV28 and TRBJ2-1; D uncertain. Deletions cut 5 bases from V and 0 bases from J, with 8 bases between. Germline V gene lookup returns CDR1 MDHEN and CDR2 SYDVKM. The CDR3 consists of 14 residues.

The chain joins TRBV6-5 to TRBJ1-1; D unresolved. The CDR3 contains 16 residues. V lost 0 bases and J 0 bases, leaving 11 bases between the germline ends. The germline V gene has CDR1 MNHEY and CDR2 SVGAGI. The CDR3 DNA is TGTGCCAGCAGTTACTCGAGCGTTCGGCTGAACACTGAAGCTTTCTTT. Its protein product is CASSYSSVRLNTEAFF.

The chain has TRBV3-1 (or the pseudogene TRBV3-2) and TRBJ1-6; TRBD1 matches 7 bases. V lost 8 bases to trimming and J lost 7 bases; unmatched junction nucleotides: 2. The CDR3 is 12 amino acids. The germline V gene encodes CDR1 LGHDT and CDR2 YNNKEL (reference sequence). The CDR3 protein is CASRTGNSPLHF. In DNA form, the CDR3 reads TGTGCCAGCCGGACAGGCAATTCACCCCTCCACTTT.

The chain couples TRBV4-1 to TRBJ2-4, with 11 nucleotides matching TRBD2. Germline CDR1 MGHRA, CDR2 YSYEKL. CDR3 length: 16 amino acids. The ends lost 1 base at V and 10 bases at J; junction bases unmatched: 9. In nucleotides, the CDR3 is TGCGCCAGCAGCCAAGTTCAACTAGCGGGAGTGGATATTCAGTACTTC. It encodes CASSQVQLAGVDIQYF.

This clone occurred once. The rearrangement joins TRBV9 to TRBJ2-1; tentative D call: TRBD2 (5 bases). Trimming removed 3 bases from V and 8 bases from J, with 12 bases in between. The CDR3 extends over 13 amino acids. Per the germline V gene, CDR1 is SGDLS and CDR2 is YYNGEE. The CDR3 nucleotides are TGTGCCAGCAGCGGGGGTAGCGCGTATGAGCAGTTCTTC. Its protein product is CASSGGSAYEQFF.

This rearrangement joins TRBV9 to TRBJ2-1; 11 nucleotides match TRBD2. The CDR3 consists of 16 residues. CDR1 and CDR2 (germline): SGDLS, YYNGEE. The trim removed 5 bases at V and 9 bases at J, leaving 13 bases unmatched. This chain's CDR3 is CASRGLAENGGIEQFF. The CDR3 coding sequence is TGTGCCAGCAGGGGACTAGCGGAAAACGGGGGGATTGAGCAGTTCTTC.

This clone was detected only a few times. This chain joins TRBV28 and TRBJ1-4, with TRBD1 as a possible D gene (5 bases). Trimming took 5 bases from V and 10 from J, leaving 20 bases between them. This CDR3 is 15 amino acids long. Germline V lookup: CDR1 MDHEN, CDR2 SYDVKM. As DNA, the CDR3 is TGTGCCAGCAGTGAGGGGACGGCCCCGGAGGGAAAACTGTTTTTT. It encodes CASSEGTAPEGKLFF.

The genes are TRBV12-3 or TRBV12-4 and TRBJ1-3; D unclear. This CDR3 contains 12 residues. Between the trimmed V and J ends, which lost 6 bases and 4 bases, there was a span of 7 bases. The CDR3 bases are TGTGCCAGCAGAAATATCGGAAACACCATATATTTT. Its translation: CASRNIGNTIYF.

The V call is TRBV3-1 (or the pseudogene TRBV3-2), the J call TRBJ2-1; 9 bases agree with TRBD2. V shed 7 bases and J 3 bases; nucleotides not matched to a gene: 7. Germline values: CDR1 LGHDT, CDR2 YNNKEL (reference sequence). The length of the CDR3 is 15 residues. The CDR3 is CASKEAGGFYNEQFF. In DNA form, the CDR3 reads TGTGCCAGCAAAGAAGCGGGAGGCTTCTACAATGAGCAGTTCTTC.

The genes are TRBV5-1 and TRBJ1-1; tentatively, D is TRBD1 (6 bases). Germline assignment: CDR1 SGHRS and CDR2 YFSETQ. The V end was cut by 5 bases, the J end by 0 bases, with 14 bases between. This CDR3 spans 15 amino acids. The CDR3 loop reads CASRATGTMNTEAFF. CDR3 nucleotide sequence: TGCGCCAGCAGGGCCACCGGGACAATGAACACTGAAGCTTTCTTT.

This clone was counted once. This chain joins TRBV28 and TRBJ2-7; 7 positions match TRBD1. V lost 4 bases and J lost 4; bases outside the gene matches: 7. Per germline, CDR1 MDHEN and CDR2 SYDVKM. This CDR3 has 14 residues. CDR3 residues: CASSWTGPSYEQYF. The CDR3 DNA reads as TGTGCCAGCAGTTGGACAGGACCCTCTTACGAGCAGTACTTC.

This chain uses TRBV7-2 with TRBJ2-6; possible D gene TRBD1, 6 bases. This CDR3 has 17 residues. Germline values: CDR1 SGHTA, CDR2 FQGNSA. Trimming shortened V by 5 bases and J by 0 bases, and 14 bases separated the two germline ends. CDR3 nucleotide sequence: TGTGCCAGCAGCAAACAGGGTGCCGCCTCTGGGGCCAACGTCCTGACTTTC. It codes for CASSKQGAASGANVLTF.

The gene calls are TRBV28 and TRBJ1-1; unclear D gene. V lost 7 bases and J 3 bases, leaving 18 bases between the germline ends. This CDR3 comprises 15 residues. Per the germline V gene, CDR1 is MDHEN and CDR2 is SYDVKM. The CDR3 protein is CASTRAGGRYTEAFF. CDR3 DNA: TGTGCCAGCACCCGGGCCGGAGGGAGGTACACTGAAGCTTTCTTT.

The J gene is TRBJ2-2, the V gene TRBV2; D may be TRBD1 (7 bases). Germline-derived CDR1 and CDR2 are SNHLY and FYNNEI. The CDR3 extends over 16 amino acids. Trimming shortened V by 7 bases and J by 5 bases, and 20 bases separated the two germline ends. CDR3: CASTPWRGRGTGELFF. DNA for the CDR3: TGTGCCAGCACCCCATGGAGGGGGCGAGGGACCGGGGAGCTGTTTTTT.

The CDR3 DNA sequence: TGTGCCAGCAGCCCCCGGGGACAGGCAAATGAAAAACTGTTTTTT. Its translation is CASSPRGQANEKLFF. The chain recombines TRBV28 with TRBJ1-4; 8 bases line up with TRBD1. The trim removed 6 bases at V and 5 bases at J, leaving 8 bases unmatched. The CDR3 is 15 amino acids. Germline V gives CDR1 MDHEN, CDR2 SYDVKM.

The rearrangement joins TRBV20-1 to TRBJ2-7; tentatively, D is TRBD2 (5 bases). V lost 3 bases and J 2 bases, leaving 11 bases between the germline ends. Germline V gene data show CDR1 as DFQATT and CDR2 as SNEGSKA (reference sequence). The CDR3 has 13 amino acids. CDR3 sequence (DNA): TGCAGTGCTAGTAGGCGGGCCGCCTACGAGCAGTACTTC. It encodes CSASRRAAYEQYF.

The CDR3 sequence is CASSPLETSGTTGELFF. As DNA, the CDR3 is TGTGCCAGCAGTCCACTCGAGACTAGCGGGACGACCGGGGAGCTGTTTTTT. The V call is TRBV28, the J call TRBJ2-2; 11 bases align to TRBD2. The germline V gene has CDR1 MDHEN and CDR2 SYDVKM. V lost 5 bases and J lost 5; bases outside the gene matches: 10. There are 17 residues in the CDR3. Full variable domain (missing parts from reference TRBV28 and TRBJ2-2): DVKVTQSSRYLVKRTGEKVFLECVQDMDHENMFWYRQDPGLGLRLIYFSYDVKMKEKGDIPEGYSVSREKKERFSLILESASTNQTSMYLCASSPLETSGTTGELFFGEGSRLTVL.

V and J are TRBV5-6 and TRBJ2-5, with D possibly being TRBD2 (6 bases). V was shortened by 4 bases and J by 4 bases, with 17 bases between the two germline ends. Germline V lookup: CDR1 SGHDT, CDR2 YYEEEE. This CDR3 contains 15 residues. DNA of the CDR3: TGTGCCAGCAGCGGGGGACTGGGATCGAGAGAGACCCAGTACTTC. Translation: CASSGGLGSRETQYF. Drawing the rest from reference TRBV5-6 and TRBJ2-5, the complete variable domain is DAGVTQSPTHLIKTRGQQVTLRCSPKSGHDTVSWYQQALGQGPQFIFQYYEEEERQRGNFPDRFSGHQFPNYSSELNVNALLLGDSALYLCASSGGLGSRETQYFGPGTRLLVL.

The chain carries TRBV30 and TRBJ1-5, with 7 bases that match TRBD1. This CDR3 contains 16 residues. The germline V gene encodes CDR1 GTSNPN and CDR2 SVGIG (reference sequence). J gave up 5 bases and V 2 bases, and 12 bases lay outside the gene matches. DNA of the CDR3: TGTGCCTGGAGTAAGTTTGACTGGACAGGTGATCAGCCCCAGCATTTT. Amino acid sequence: CAWSKFDWTGDQPQHF.

This clone was seen just once. The chain is built from TRBV19 and TRBJ2-1, with TRBD1 matching 9 bases. The V gene end was trimmed by 0 bases and the J gene end by 8 bases; junction bases not matched to a gene: 5. CDR3 size: 15 residues. Germline CDR1 is LNHDA and CDR2 is SQIVND (reference sequence). In DNA, the CDR3 is TGTGCCAGTAGTATAGAAGGGACAGGGCGGCATGAGCAGTTCTTC. This codes for CASSIEGTGRHEQFF.